This T cell receptor (beta chain) is from a study of cytomegalovirus exposure and HLA in healthy donors. CDR1 is SGHDT and CDR2 is YYEEEE in the germline V gene. J gave up 0 bases and V 0 bases, and 6 bases lay outside the gene matches. There are 17 residues in the CDR3. Study results and limitations: A later analysis showed TCR association rates differing by HLA locus, peaking at DRB1 and lowest at HLA-C.

13 Jbeta primers and 60 Vbeta primers were used for the PCR. Method: immunoSEQ multiplex PCR; TCRdb's copy keeps in-frame clones and lacks some. The data show hundreds of thousands of clones, about 77% seen once. With respect to this clone: Its antigen is currently unknown.

The chain uses TRBV5-6 and TRBJ1-3, with 7 bases that match TRBD1. The clonotype was recovered from a boy younger than 18 in good health and CMV-seronegative. The material sequenced was PBMCs. The CDR3 sequence is CASSLARTGFSGNTIYF. In DNA, the CDR3 is TGTGCCAGCAGCTTGGCCCGGACAGGATTCTCTGGAAACACCATATATTTT. Based on the CDR3 plus reference TRBV5-6 and TRBJ1-3, the full variable domain is DAGVTQSPTHLIKTRGQQVTLRCSPKSGHDTVSWYQQALGQGPQFIFQYYEEEERQRGNFPDRFSGHQFPNYSSELNVNALLLGDSALYLCASSLARTGFSGNTIYFGEGSWLTVV.